Reported below is one T cell receptor (beta chain). This clone was observed a few times. Its specific antigen is unknown. No qualities accompany the bases; no much larger clone lies one base away. These data come from a study of blood T cell repertoires in COVID-19 (dated by TCRdb to the early 2020s). For the wider study: Collaborator samples came from the United States, Italy and Spain and covered acute and convalescent phases of COVID-19. The repertoires were released in a freely available public database intended as a resource for research on the immune response to SARS-CoV-2. Where available, HLA class I and class II types were obtained from metadata supplied by the sample provider rather than from assay-based typing. The samples were drawn from the first 160 participants of the ongoing ImmuneRACE study and from over a thousand subjects provided by 6 global collaborators. The prospective study material was composed of cDNA or gDNA derived from T cells, B-cell-depleted T cells, or PBMCs. Sample metadata almost always included a de-identified subject ID, COVID-19 status, age in years and sex. Subjects who had been exposed to COVID-19, were actively infected with it, or had recovered from it provided the deeply sampled blood TCRbeta repertoires that made up the dataset.

The immunoSEQ Assay, a bias-controlled multiplex PCR, was used to amplify TCRbeta CDR3 regions from genomic DNA. In the source study's methods: The number of nucleated cells in each sample was estimated from the amplification of reference gene primers within the assay. To quantify the absolute abundance of each unique TCRbeta CDR3 rearrangement, sequence reads were collapsed and filtered. For each sample, productive Simpson clonality was calculated by taking the square root of Simpson's diversity index across productive rearrangements. TCRdb's version of the immuneACCESS table is confined to in-frame rearrangements and falls short of the full clone set. An unresolved V gene accounts for under half of the shortfall where checked; the remainder is of unknown origin. The V and J calls and clone size are taken from that table; D and trimming were inferred from the DNA. For this sample there are over 100,000 clones; roughly 90% appear just once. Approximately 4.5% of the sample goes to the ten largest clones.

One collaborating source in Seattle enrolled patients during active infection and followed them longitudinally through the course of disease. Whole blood was collected in K2EDTA tubes by collaborating institutions according to the institutions' own protocols. For TCRbeta analysis, collaborators shipped samples in one of three forms: frozen whole blood, isolated PBMCs, or DNA extracted from either of those sample types. Beyond this particular receptor, the publication reports: How much clinical and demographic metadata was included differed by source and by participant, and the metadata was provided uncurated.

The CDR3, cysteine through phenylalanine, is 14 amino acids long. CDR3 DNA is the only sequence kept; it has 42 bases, read in frame from the first base. CDR1 and CDR2, looked up from the germline V gene (reference sequence), are MNHEY and SMNVEV. The germline V and J ends show losses of 8 bases and 5 bases respectively, and no gene match explains 9 bases of the junction. Sequencing input: peripheral blood. The sequence is built from TRBV27 and TRBJ1-2; 9 bases in the junction line up with TRBD1. The receptor comes from a man between 60 and 75 years old with COVID-19, enrolled during active disease. The encoded CDR3 is CASWDRAEVYGYTF. The DNA reads TGTGCCAGCTGGGACAGGGCGGAGGTTTATGGCTACACCTTC.